A selection of T cell receptor beta chains follows, all from one sample in a study of OX40 agonist ivuxolimab in advanced cancers. Assay: immunoSEQ multiplex PCR; the TCRdb copy retains only in-frame clones and omits some. Seen here are some 54,000 clones, 65% to 80% observed once, and the top ten hold about 6%. Sample: CD4+ or CD8+ T cells sorted from blood, taken in a trial of the OX40 agonist ivuxolimab. The receptor set was obtained from an adult with an advanced solid tumor such as melanoma, head and neck, liver or kidney cancer. Each CDR3 is given with its conserved first and last residue. D genes are given only for firm matches. Expanded clones are given a class, and other clones once, few, many or no size at all.

TRBV7-3	TRBJ1-1	.	.	15	TGTGCCAGCAGCTTAGTGGGGCAGGGTTCAGCTGAAGCTTTCTTT	CASSLVGQGSAEAFF
TRBV7-3	TRBJ2-2	.	.	13	TGTGCCAGCAGCTTAAAGTCGGCCGGGGAGCTGTTTTTT	CASSLKSAGELFF
TRBV4-2	TRBJ2-1	.	.	14	TGTGCCAGCAGCCAAAGGGGGGTGGGGAATGAGCAGTTCTTC	CASSQRGVGNEQFF
TRBV5-1	TRBJ2-1	.	TRBD1	16	TGCGCCAGCAGCATGTTTGGGGACAGGGGGCTGAATGAGCAGTTCTTC	CASSMFGDRGLNEQFF
TRBV18	TRBJ2-1	.	.	18	TGTGCCAGCTCACCACGTTCACGAGGAGGGCTGGGATACAATGAGCAGTTCTTC	CASSPRSRGGLGYNEQFF
TRBV2	TRBJ1-1	once	.	14	TGTGCCAGCAGTGAAAGTCGGTTGAACACTGAAGCTTTCTTT	CASSESRLNTEAFF
TRBV29-1	TRBJ2-1	.	.	13	TGCAGCGTTGGTAACAGAGTCTACAATGAGCAGTTCTTC	CSVGNRVYNEQFF
TRBV2	TRBJ2-5	.	.	12	TGTGCCAGCAGAACTACCAGGGGGGCCCAGTACTTC	CASRTTRGAQYF
TRBV7-9	TRBJ1-1	.	TRBD1	12	TGTGCCAGCAGCACCGGACAGGGTAAAGCTTTCTTT	CASSTGQGKAFF
TRBV19	TRBJ2-3	.	TRBD2	17	TGTGCCAGTAGCCACGGACTAGCGGGGAACCCTATAGATACGCAGTATTTT	CASSHGLAGNPIDTQYF
TRBV9	TRBJ1-2	.	.	15	TGTGCCAGCAGCGCCGACAGTCAGAGAAGATATGGCTACACCTTC	CASSADSQRRYGYTF
TRBV7-8	TRBJ1-3	.	.	16	TGTGCCAGCAGCTTAGGGCGGGGCCTCTCTGGAAACACCATATATTTT	CASSLGRGLSGNTIYF
TRBV5-1	TRBJ1-2	.	.	14	TGCGCCAGCAGCTTCCAGGGAGGGGACTATGGCTACACCTTC	CASSFQGGDYGYTF
TRBV11-3	TRBJ1-1	.	TRBD1	15	TGTGCCAGCAGCGCCTCGGGACAGCTGAACACTGAAGCTTTCTTT	CASSASGQLNTEAFF
TRBV12-5	TRBJ1-1	.	.	16	TGTGCTAGTGGTTTGGTACTTGGCAGGGAGGGGACTGAAGCTTTCTTT	CASGLVLGREGTEAFF
TRBV6-5	TRBJ2-2	.	TRBD1	14	TGTGCCAGCAGGGACAGGGTTGGCACCGGGGAGCTGTTTTTT	CASRDRVGTGELFF
TRBV28	TRBJ2-7	.	.	17	TGTGCCAGCCGTCGGAACCCCACCTCTAGTAGTTCGTACGAGCAGTACTTC	CASRRNPTSSSSYEQYF
TRBV19	TRBJ2-1	.	TRBD2	17	TGTGCCAGTAGTATAAGGCAAACTAGCGGGTCCTACAATGAGCAGTTCTTC	CASSIRQTSGSYNEQFF
TRBV27	TRBJ1-3	.	.	16	TGTGCCAGCAGTTTATCGATGGTAGGCGCTGGAAACACCATATATTTT	CASSLSMVGAGNTIYF
TRBV9	TRBJ1-1	.	.	11	TGTGCCAGCAGCCCCCACACTGAAGCTTTCTTT	CASSPHTEAFF
TRBV21-1	TRBJ2-7	few	.	11	TGTGCCAGCAGCAAAGCAGACGAGCAGTACTTC	CASSKADEQYF
TRBV10-3	TRBJ2-5	.	.	13	TGTGCCATCAGTGAAGGCCAGTTAGAGACCCAGTACTTC	CAISEGQLETQYF
TRBV4-3	TRBJ1-2	.	TRBD1	16	TGCGCCAGCAGCCAGGGACAGGGCCCGGGGGACTATGGCTACACCTTC	CASSQGQGPGDYGYTF
TRBV2	TRBJ2-3	.	TRBD2	15	TGTGCCAGCAGGACTACTAGCGGGGGGGCAGATACGCAGTATTTT	CASRTTSGGADTQYF
TRBV29-1	TRBJ2-1	.	TRBD2	13	TGCAGCGGGGCCGAAGCGGGAGTGGATGAGCAGTTCTTC	CSGAEAGVDEQFF
TRBV2	TRBJ2-2	.	TRBD1	14	TGTGCCACGAACAGGGGGCGAGAGACCGGGGAGCTGTTTTTT	CATNRGRETGELFF
TRBV18	TRBJ1-1	.	TRBD1	13	TGTGCCAGCTCACGGTCGGGACAGACTGAAGCTTTCTTT	CASSRSGQTEAFF
TRBV10-1	TRBJ2-3	.	.	14	TGCGCCAGCAGCCCCAGGAGAGGCACAGATACGCAGTATTTT	CASSPRRGTDTQYF
TRBV7-2	TRBJ1-1	.	.	15	TGTGCCAGCAGCTTAGCTCTTCCGGTGAACACTGAAGCTTTCTTT	CASSLALPVNTEAFF
TRBV7-9	TRBJ1-2	.	.	13	TGTGCCAGCAGCTCCGACAGGAGCTATGGCTACACCTTC	CASSSDRSYGYTF
TRBV5-6	TRBJ2-2	few	.	16	TGTGCCAGCAGCGCACGATATTGGGGAGCCACCGGGGAGCTGTTTTTT	CASSARYWGATGELFF
TRBV18	TRBJ2-7	.	TRBD2	16	TGTGCCAGCTCAGTTTATAGCGGGAGGATCGCCTACGAGCAGTACTTC	CASSVYSGRIAYEQYF
TRBV7-3	TRBJ2-5	.	.	14	TGTGCCAGCAGCCCCACAGGATTCCAAGAGACCCAGTACTTC	CASSPTGFQETQYF
TRBV28	TRBJ2-3	once	.	16	TGTGCCAGCAGTCCGGACAGATGGACTAGCACAGATACGCAGTATTTT	CASSPDRWTSTDTQYF
TRBV5-1	TRBJ2-7	.	.	15	TGCGCCAGCAGCTTAGGCAGGGCAAAGGGTGACGAGCAGTACTTC	CASSLGRAKGDEQYF
TRBV2	TRBJ1-4	.	TRBD1	15	TGTGCCAGCAGTGAAGGACCCAGGGGGAATGAAAAACTGTTTTTT	CASSEGPRGNEKLFF
TRBV9	TRBJ2-2	.	TRBD2	17	TGTGCCAGCAGCGTCCTGGGACTAGCGGCGAACACCGGGGAGCTGTTTTTT	CASSVLGLAANTGELFF
TRBV19	TRBJ1-1	.	.	13	TGTGCCAGTAGTGTACAGGGCGGCACTGAAGCTTTCTTT	CASSVQGGTEAFF
TRBV6-6	TRBJ1-1	.	TRBD1	15	TGTGCCAGCAGTTACCTGCGACAGGGACACACTGAAGCTTTCTTT	CASSYLRQGHTEAFF
TRBV19	TRBJ1-4	.	.	15	TGTGCCAGTAGTGGAGCAGGGACTAGGGATGAAAAACTGTTTTTT	CASSGAGTRDEKLFF
TRBV7-9	TRBJ2-5	.	TRBD1	15	TGTGCCAGCAGCTTAGGGACAGGACTCCAAGAGACCCAGTACTTC	CASSLGTGLQETQYF
TRBV5-1	TRBJ2-7	.	.	15	TGCGCCAGCAGCGCGGCGGTAGGAACAGCGGCCGAGCAGTACTTC	CASSAAVGTAAEQYF
TRBV2	TRBJ2-3	.	.	14	TGTGCCAGCAGTAGGAACAGGGCCACAGATACGCAGTATTTT	CASSRNRATDTQYF
TRBV9	TRBJ1-1	.	.	14	TGTGCCAGCAGCCTTGGACGGAGGAACACTGAAGCTTTCTTT	CASSLGRRNTEAFF
TRBV15	TRBJ2-7	.	.	15	TGTGCCACCAGCCGACTCAGGGGGGCCACCTACGAGCAGTACTTC	CATSRLRGATYEQYF
TRBV10-3	TRBJ2-3	.	.	14	TGTGCCATCAGTGAACTCGCTACCACAGATACGCAGTATTTT	CAISELATTDTQYF
TRBV6-5	TRBJ2-7	.	.	15	TGTGCCAGCAGAGAGGGCCCGGGACCTGGATACGAGCAGTACTTC	CASREGPGPGYEQYF
TRBV6-1	TRBJ1-1	.	TRBD1	15	TGTGCCAGCAGTGAAATGTCAGGGGGCAACACTGAAGCTTTCTTT	CASSEMSGGNTEAFF
TRBV6-1	TRBJ1-1	few	.	12	TGTGCCAGCCCGGGACAGAACACTGAAGCTTTCTTT	CASPGQNTEAFF
TRBV5-1	TRBJ1-2	.	.	12	TGCGCCAGCAGCTTGGAACGCTATGGCTACACCTTC	CASSLERYGYTF